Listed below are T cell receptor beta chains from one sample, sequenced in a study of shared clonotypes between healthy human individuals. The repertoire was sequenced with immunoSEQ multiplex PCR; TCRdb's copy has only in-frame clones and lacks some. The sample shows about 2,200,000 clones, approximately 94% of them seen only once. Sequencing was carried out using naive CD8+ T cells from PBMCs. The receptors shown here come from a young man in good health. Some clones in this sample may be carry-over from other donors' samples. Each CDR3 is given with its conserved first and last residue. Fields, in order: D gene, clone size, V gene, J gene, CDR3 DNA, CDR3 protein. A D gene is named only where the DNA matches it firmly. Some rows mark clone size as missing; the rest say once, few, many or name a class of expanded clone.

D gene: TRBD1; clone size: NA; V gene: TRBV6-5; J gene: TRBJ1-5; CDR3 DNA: TGTGCCAGCAGTTCCTCGACAGGGGAAGTCAATCAGCCCCAGCATTTT; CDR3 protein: CASSSSTGEVNQPQHF
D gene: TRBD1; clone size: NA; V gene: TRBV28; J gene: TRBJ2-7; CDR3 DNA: TGTGCCAGCAGGATCACAGGGGGCGAGCAGTACTTC; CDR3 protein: CASRITGGEQYF
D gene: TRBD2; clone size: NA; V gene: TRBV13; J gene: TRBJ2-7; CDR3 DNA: TGTGCCAGCAGCTCCCCCCGGACGGGAGCGGGAGGCCACTACGAGCAGTACTTC; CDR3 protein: CASSSPRTGAGGHYEQYF
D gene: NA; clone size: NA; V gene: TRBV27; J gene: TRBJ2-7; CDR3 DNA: TGTGCCAGCAGGATCGGACGGAACGAGCAGTACTTC; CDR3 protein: CASRIGRNEQYF
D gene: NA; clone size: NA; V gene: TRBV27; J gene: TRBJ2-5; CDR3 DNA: TGTGCCAGCAGTGTCAGGGTAGGGGAGACCCAGTACTTC; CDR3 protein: CASSVRVGETQYF
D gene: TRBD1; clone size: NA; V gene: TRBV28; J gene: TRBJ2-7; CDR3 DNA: TGTGCCAGCAGTCAGGGGGAAGAGCAGTACTTC; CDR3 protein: CASSQGEEQYF
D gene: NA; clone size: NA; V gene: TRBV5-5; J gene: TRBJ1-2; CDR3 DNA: TGTGCCAGCAGCTGGCAGGGTACCCGTACGGGCTACACCTTC; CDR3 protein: CASSWQGTRTGYTF
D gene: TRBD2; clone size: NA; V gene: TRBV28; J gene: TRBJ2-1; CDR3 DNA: TGTGCCAGCAGTTCCCGGACTAGCGGGAGAAATGAGCAGTTCTTC; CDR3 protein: CASSSRTSGRNEQFF
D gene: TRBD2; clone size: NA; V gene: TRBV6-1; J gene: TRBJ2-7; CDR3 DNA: TGTGCCAGCAGCCTTCTAGCGGGCAAAACCTACGAGCAGTACTTC; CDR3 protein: CASSLLAGKTYEQYF
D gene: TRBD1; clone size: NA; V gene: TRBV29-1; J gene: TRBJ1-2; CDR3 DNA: TGCAGCGTTGAAACGGGACAGACTTTCTATGGCTACACCTTC; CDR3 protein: CSVETGQTFYGYTF
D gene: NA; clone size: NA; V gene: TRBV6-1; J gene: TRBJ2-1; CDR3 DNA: TGTGCCAGCAGTGAACTACCAGCAAACTACAATGAGCAGTTCTTC; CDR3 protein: CASSELPANYNEQFF
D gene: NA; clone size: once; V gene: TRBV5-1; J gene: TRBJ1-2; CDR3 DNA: TGCGCCAGCAGCTTGGCCCTATCAGGGGTGGATGGCTACACCTTC; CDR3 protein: CASSLALSGVDGYTF
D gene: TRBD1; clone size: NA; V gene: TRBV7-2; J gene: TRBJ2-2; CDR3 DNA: TGTGCCAGCAGCTTAGTGGCAGGGGGCACCGGGGAGCTGTTTTTT; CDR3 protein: CASSLVAGGTGELFF
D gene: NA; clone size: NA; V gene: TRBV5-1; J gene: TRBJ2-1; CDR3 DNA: TGCGCCAGCAGCTTGGGACAGTACAATGAGCAGTTCTTC; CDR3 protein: CASSLGQYNEQFF
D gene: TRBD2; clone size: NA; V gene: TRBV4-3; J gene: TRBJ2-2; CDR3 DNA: TGCGCCAGCAGCGAGGGACTACGAGCGGGAGGGACGGGGCTGTTTTTT; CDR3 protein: CASSEGLRAGGTGLFF
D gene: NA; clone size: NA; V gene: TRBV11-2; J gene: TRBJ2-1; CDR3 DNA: TGTGCCAGCAGCATGCAGGGCCATGAGCAGTTCTTC; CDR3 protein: CASSMQGHEQFF
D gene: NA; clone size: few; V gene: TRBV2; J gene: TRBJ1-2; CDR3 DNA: TGTGCCAGCAGTGATCAGGGTATGAACTATGGCTACACCTTC; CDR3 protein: CASSDQGMNYGYTF
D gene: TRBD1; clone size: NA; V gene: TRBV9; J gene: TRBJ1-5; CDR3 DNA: TGTGCCAGCAGCGCCGGGACAGGCAGACAGCCCCAGCATTTT; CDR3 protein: CASSAGTGRQPQHF
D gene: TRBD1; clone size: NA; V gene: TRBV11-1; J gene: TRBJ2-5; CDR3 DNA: TGTGCCAGCAGCGCCGGGACAGACCTTTTCCAAGAGACCCAGTACTTC; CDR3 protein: CASSAGTDLFQETQYF
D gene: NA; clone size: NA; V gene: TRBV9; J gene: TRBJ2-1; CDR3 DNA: TGTGCCAGCAGCGTAGGGGGTGCTTATGAGCAGTTCTTC; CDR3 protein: CASSVGGAYEQFF
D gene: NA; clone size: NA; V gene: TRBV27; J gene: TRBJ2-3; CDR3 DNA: TGTGCCAGCAGTTTATCGAATCAGGGATTACTTGGCACAGATACGCAGTATTTT; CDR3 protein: CASSLSNQGLLGTDTQYF
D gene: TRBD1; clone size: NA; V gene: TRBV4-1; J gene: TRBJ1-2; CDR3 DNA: TGCGCCAGCAGCCAAGATGCGGGGACAGGGGAAGGCTACACCTTC; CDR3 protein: CASSQDAGTGEGYTF
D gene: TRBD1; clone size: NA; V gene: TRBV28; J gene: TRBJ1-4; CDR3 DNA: TGTGCCAGCAGTATGGGACAGGCGTCGAATGAAAAACTGTTTTTT; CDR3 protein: CASSMGQASNEKLFF
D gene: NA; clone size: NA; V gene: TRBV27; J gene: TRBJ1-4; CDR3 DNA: TGTGCCAGCAGTTTATATGTTCGAGATGGAAAACTGTTTTTT; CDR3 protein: CASSLYVRDGKLFF
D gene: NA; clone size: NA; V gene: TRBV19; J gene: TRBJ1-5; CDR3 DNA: TGTGCCAGTAAAGTGAGTCATAGCAATCAGCCCCAGCATTTT; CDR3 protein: CASKVSHSNQPQHF
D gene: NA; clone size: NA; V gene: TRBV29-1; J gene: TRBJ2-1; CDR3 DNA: TGCAGCGTTGGGGGCTTATACAATGAGCAGTTCTTC; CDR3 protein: CSVGGLYNEQFF
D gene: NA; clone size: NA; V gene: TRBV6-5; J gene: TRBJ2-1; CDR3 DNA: TGTGCCAGCAGTTACTCGTCGACCTACAATGAGCAGTTCTTC; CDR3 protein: CASSYSSTYNEQFF
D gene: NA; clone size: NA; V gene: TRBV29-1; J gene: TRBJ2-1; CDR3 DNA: TGCAGCGTTGGCGCCGGTCGGGGCAATGAGCAGTTCTTC; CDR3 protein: CSVGAGRGNEQFF
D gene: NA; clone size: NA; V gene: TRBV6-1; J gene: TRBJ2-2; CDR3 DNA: TGTGCCAGCAGTGAATATGGGGGGGAGCTGTTTTTT; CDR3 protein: CASSEYGGELFF
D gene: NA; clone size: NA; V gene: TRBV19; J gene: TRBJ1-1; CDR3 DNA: TGTGCCAGTAGTATAGATCCCTCGGGGCTCACTGAAGCTTTCTTT; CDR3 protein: CASSIDPSGLTEAFF
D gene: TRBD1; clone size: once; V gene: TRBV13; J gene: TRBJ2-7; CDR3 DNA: TGTGCCAGCACCTCTCACGGACAGGGGGGATACGAGCAGTACTTC; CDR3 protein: CASTSHGQGGYEQYF
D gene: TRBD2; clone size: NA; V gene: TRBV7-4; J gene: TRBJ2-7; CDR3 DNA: TGTGCCAGCAGGTTAACCCTAGCGGGATGCTACGAGCAGTACTTC; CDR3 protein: CASRLTLAGCYEQYF
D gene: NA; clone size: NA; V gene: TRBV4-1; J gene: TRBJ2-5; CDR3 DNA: TGCGCCAGCAGCCAAGATGTATGGGAGACCCAGTACTTC; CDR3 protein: CASSQDVWETQYF
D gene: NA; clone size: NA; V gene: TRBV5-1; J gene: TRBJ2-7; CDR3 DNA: TGCGCCAGCACAGGGACGAAGGGGTACGAGCAGTACTTC; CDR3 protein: CASTGTKGYEQYF
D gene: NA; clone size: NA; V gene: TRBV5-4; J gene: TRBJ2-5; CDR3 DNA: TGTGCCAGCAGCTCTCACCGGGAGCCAGAGACCCAGTACTTC; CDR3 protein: CASSSHREPETQYF
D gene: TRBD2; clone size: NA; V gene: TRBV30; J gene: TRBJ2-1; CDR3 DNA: TGTGCCTGGAGTGGTCTAGCGGGAGGTACCCCCAGGTCCTACAATGAGCAGTTCTTC; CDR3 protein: CAWSGLAGGTPRSYNEQFF
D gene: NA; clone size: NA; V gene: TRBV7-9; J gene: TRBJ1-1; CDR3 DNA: TGTGCCAGCAGCTTAGGACACGGGAACACTGAAGCTTTCTTT; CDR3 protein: CASSLGHGNTEAFF
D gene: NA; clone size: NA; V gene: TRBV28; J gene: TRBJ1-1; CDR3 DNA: TGTGCCAGCAGTTTCAATACGAACACTGAAGCTTTCTTT; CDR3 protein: CASSFNTNTEAFF
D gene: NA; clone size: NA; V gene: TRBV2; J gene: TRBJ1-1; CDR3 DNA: TGTGCCAGCAGGCTCGATAGTGAGCGAATGAACACTGAAGCTTTCTTT; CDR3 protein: CASRLDSERMNTEAFF
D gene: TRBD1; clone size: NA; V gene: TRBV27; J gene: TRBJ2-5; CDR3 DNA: TGTGCCAGCAGTTCCAAGGACAGGGGAGTGGAGACCCAGTACTTC; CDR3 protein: CASSSKDRGVETQYF
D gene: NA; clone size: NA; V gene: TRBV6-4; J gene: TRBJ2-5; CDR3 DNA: TGTGCCAGCAGTAGTCGAGGCGGAGGGCAAGAGACCCAGTACTTC; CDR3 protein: CASSSRGGGQETQYF
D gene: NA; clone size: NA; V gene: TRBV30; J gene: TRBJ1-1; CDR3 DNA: TGTGCCTGGGGAGGAGTTGTCGGGAACACTGAAGCTTTCTTT; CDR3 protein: CAWGGVVGNTEAFF
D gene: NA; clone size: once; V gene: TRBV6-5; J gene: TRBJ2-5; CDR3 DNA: TGTGCCAGCAGTTACTTTGGGACGGGCCTCCGGGAGACCCAGTACTTC; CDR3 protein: CASSYFGTGLRETQYF
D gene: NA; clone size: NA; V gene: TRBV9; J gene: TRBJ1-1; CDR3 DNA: TGTGCCAGCAGCGTAGCCCCTAATGGGAATGAAGCTTTCTTT; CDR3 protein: CASSVAPNGNEAFF
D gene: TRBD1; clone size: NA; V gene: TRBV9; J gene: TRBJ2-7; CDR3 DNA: TGTGCCAGTTCCGAGGGGGACAGGGCCTACGAGCAGTACTTC; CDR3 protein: CASSEGDRAYEQYF
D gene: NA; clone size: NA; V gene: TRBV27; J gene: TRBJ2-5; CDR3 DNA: TGTGCCAGCAGCCTCTGGGGACCAGAGACCCAGTACTTC; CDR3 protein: CASSLWGPETQYF
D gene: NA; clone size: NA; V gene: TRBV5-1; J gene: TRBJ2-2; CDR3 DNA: TGCGCCAGCAGCTTGGAAAGGAAAAACACCGGGGAGCTGTTTTTT; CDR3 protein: CASSLERKNTGELFF
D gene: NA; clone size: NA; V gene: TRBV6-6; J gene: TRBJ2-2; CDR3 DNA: TGTGCCAGCAGTTACTCGATGAACACCGGGGAGCTGTTTTTT; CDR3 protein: CASSYSMNTGELFF
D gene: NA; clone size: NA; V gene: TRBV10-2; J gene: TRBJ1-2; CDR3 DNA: TGCGCCTCCGGGGCCAGCAAAACTAACTATGGCTACACCTTC; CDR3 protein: CASGASKTNYGYTF
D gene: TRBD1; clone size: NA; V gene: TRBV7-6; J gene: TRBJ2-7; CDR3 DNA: TGTGCCAGCAGCTTAGGACAGGGTGACGAGCAGTACTTC; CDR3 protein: CASSLGQGDEQYF
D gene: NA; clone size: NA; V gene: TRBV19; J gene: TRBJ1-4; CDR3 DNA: TGTGCCAGTAGTATCTATGACGAGGTTCAAAAACTGTTTTTT; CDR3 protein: CASSIYDEVQKLFF
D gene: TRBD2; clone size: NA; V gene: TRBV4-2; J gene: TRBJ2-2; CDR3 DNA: TGTGCCAGCAGCCAAGCGCAAGATCTAGCGGGAGCGGGAACCGGGGAGCTGTTTTTT; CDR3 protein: CASSQAQDLAGAGTGELFF
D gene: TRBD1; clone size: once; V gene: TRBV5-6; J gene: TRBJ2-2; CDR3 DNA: TGTGCCAGCTGGACAGGCAACACCGGGGAGCTGTTTTTT; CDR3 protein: CASWTGNTGELFF
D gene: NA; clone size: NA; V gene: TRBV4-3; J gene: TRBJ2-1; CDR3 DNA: TGCGCCAGCAGCCAAGTCCCGAGGCGAGGGGGTGGATACAATGAGCAGTTCTTC; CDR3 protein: CASSQVPRRGGGYNEQFF
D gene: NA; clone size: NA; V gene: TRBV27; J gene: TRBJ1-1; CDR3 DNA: TGTGCCAGCAGTTTAGGTCTATTTGGTGGCACTGAAGCTTTCTTT; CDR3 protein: CASSLGLFGGTEAFF
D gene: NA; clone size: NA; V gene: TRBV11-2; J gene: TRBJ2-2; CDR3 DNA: TGTGCCAGCAGCTTAGATCGTGCAAATATCTACACCGGGGAGCTGTTTTTT; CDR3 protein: CASSLDRANIYTGELFF
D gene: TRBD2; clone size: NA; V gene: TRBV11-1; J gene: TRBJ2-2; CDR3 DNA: TGTGCCAGCAGCTTAACCGCCCCGGGGGGATGGACCGGGGAGCTGTTTTTT; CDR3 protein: CASSLTAPGGWTGELFF